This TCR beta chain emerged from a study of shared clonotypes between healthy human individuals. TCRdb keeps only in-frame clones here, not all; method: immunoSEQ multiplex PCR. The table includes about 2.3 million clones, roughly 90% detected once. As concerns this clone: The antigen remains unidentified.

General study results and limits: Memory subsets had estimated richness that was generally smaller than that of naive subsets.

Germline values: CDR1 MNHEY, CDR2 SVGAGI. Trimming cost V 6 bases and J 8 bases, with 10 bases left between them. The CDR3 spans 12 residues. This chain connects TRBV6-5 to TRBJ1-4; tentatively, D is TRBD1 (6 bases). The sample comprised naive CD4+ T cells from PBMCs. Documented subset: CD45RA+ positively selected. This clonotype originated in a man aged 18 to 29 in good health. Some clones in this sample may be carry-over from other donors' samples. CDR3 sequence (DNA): TGTGCCAGCAGCAATACAGGGGAAAAACTGTTTTTT. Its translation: CASSNTGEKLFF.